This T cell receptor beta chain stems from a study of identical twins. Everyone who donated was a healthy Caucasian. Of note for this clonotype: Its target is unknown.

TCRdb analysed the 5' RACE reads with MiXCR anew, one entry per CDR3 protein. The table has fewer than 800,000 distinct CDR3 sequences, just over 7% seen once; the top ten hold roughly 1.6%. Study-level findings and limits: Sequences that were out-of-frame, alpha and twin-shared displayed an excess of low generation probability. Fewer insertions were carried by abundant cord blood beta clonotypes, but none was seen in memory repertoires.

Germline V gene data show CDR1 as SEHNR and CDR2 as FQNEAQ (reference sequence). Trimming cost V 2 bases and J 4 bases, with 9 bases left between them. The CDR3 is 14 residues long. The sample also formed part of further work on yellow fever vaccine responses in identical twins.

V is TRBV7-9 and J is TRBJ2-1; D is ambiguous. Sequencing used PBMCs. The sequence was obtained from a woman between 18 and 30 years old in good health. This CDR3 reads CASSLSFQYNEQFF. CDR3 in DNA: TGTGCCAGCAGCTTATCGTTTCAGTACAATGAGCAGTTCTTC. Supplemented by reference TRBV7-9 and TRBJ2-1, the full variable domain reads DTGVSQNPRHKITKRGQNVTFRCDPISEHNRLYWYRQTLGQGPEFLTYFQNEAQLEKSRLLSDRFSAERPKGSFSTLEIQRTEQGDSAMYLCASSLSFQYNEQFFGPGTRLTVL.